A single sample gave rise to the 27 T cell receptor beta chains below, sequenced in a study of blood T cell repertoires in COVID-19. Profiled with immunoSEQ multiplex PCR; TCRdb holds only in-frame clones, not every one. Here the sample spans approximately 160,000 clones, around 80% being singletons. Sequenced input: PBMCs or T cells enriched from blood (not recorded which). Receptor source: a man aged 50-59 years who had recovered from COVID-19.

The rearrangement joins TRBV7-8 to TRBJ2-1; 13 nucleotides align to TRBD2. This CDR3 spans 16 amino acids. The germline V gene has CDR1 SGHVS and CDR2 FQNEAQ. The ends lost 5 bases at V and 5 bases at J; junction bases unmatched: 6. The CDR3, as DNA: TGTGCCAGCAGCCCCCGGGGACTAGCGGGGAACAATGAGCAGTTCTTC. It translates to CASSPRGLAGNNEQFF.

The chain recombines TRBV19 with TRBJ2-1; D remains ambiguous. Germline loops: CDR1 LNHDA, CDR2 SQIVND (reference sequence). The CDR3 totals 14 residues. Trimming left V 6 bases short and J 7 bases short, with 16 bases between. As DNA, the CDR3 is TGTGCCAGTAGCGGGTCGTCTTTTTTGAATGAGCAGTTCTTC. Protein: CASSGSSFLNEQFF.

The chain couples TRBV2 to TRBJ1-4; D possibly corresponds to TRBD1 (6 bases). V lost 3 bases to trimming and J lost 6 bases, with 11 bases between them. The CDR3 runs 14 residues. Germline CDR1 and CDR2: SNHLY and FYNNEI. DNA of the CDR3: TGTGCCAGCAGTGACCAGCAGGGGTATGAAAAACTGTTTTTT. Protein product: CASSDQQGYEKLFF.

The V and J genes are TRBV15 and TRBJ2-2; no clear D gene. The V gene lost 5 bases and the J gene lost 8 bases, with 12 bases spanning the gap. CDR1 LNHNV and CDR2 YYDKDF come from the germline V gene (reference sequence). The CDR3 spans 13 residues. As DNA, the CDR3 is TGTGCCACCAGCCTAGAGCAGACTGGGGAGCTGTTTTTT. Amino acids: CATSLEQTGELFF.

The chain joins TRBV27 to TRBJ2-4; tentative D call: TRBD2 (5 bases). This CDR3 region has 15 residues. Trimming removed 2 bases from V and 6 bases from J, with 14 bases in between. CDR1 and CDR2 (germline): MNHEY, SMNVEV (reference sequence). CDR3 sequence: CASSLRGQMGNIQYF. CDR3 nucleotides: TGTGCCAGCAGTTTAAGAGGGCAGATGGGAAACATTCAGTACTTC.

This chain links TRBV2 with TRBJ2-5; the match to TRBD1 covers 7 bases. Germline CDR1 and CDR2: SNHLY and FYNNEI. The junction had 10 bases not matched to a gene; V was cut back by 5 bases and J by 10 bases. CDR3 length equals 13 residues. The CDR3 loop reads CASSRQGKEVQYF. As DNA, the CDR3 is TGTGCCAGCAGTCGACAGGGAAAGGAAGTCCAGTACTTC.

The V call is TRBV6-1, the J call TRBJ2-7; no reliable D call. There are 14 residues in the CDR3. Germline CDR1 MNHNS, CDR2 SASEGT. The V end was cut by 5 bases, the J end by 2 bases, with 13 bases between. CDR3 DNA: TGTGCCAGCAGTTTTCCAGTTCCTCCCTACGAGCAGTACTTC. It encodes CASSFPVPPYEQYF.

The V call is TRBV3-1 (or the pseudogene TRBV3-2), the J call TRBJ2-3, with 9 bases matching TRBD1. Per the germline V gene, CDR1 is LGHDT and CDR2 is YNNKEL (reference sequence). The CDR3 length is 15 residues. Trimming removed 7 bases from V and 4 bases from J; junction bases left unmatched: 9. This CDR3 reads CASTPGQGTSDTQYF. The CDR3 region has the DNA TGTGCCAGCACCCCCGGACAGGGGACGTCAGATACGCAGTATTTT.

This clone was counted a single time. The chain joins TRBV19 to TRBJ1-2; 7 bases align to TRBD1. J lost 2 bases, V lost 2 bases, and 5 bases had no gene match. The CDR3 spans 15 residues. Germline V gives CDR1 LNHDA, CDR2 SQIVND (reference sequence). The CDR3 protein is CASSIWLRGNYGYTF. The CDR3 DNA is TGTGCCAGTAGTATATGGCTCAGGGGGAACTATGGCTACACCTTC.

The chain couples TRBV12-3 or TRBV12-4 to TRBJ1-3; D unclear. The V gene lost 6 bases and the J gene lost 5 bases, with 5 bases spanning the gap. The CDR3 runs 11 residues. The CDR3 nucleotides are TGTGCCAGCAGCGTAAGAAACACCATATATTTT. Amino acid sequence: CASSVRNTIYF.

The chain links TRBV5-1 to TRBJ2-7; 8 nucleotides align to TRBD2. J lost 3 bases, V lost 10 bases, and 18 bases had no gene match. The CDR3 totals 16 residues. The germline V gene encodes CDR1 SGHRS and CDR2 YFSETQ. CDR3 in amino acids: CARPGGVPERLYEQYF. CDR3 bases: TGCGCCCGACCCGGGGGGGTCCCCGAGCGACTCTACGAGCAGTACTTC.

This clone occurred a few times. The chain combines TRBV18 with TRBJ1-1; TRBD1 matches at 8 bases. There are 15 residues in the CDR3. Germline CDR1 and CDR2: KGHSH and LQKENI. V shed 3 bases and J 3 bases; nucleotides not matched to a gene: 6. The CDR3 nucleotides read TGTGCCAGCTCACCCGGACAGGGAAGGTACACTGAAGCTTTCTTT. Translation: CASSPGQGRYTEAFF.

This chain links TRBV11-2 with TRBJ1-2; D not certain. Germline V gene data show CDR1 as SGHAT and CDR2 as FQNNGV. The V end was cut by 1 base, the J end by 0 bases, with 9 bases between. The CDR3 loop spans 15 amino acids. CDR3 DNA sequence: TGTGCCAGCAGCTTAGGCGGCAGCTCTAACTATGGCTACACCTTC. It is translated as CASSLGGSSNYGYTF.

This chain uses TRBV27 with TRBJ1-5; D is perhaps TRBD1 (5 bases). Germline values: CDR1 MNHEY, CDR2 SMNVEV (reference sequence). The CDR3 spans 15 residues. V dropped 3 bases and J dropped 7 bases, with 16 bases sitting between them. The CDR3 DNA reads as TGTGCCAGCAGTTTGATTGCGGGGGGAGGGCAGCCCCAGCATTTT. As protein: CASSLIAGGGQPQHF.

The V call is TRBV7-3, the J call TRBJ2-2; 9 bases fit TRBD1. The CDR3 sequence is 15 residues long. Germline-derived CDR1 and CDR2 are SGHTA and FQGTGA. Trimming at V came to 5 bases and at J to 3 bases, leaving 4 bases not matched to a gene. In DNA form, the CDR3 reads TGTGCCAGCAGCGTGGGGGACAGGGACACCGGGGAGCTGTTTTTT. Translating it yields CASSVGDRDTGELFF. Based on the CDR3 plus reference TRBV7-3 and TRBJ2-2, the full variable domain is GAGVSQTPSNKVTEKGKYVELRCDPISGHTALYWYRQSLGQGPEFLIYFQGTGAADDSGLPNDRFFAVRPEGSVSTLKIQRTERGDSAVYLCASSVGDRDTGELFFGEGSRLTVL.

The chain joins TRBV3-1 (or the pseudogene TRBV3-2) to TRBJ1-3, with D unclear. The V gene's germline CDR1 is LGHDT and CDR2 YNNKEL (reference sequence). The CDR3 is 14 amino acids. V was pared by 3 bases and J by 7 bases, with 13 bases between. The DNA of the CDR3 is TGTGCCAGCAGCCAGCCGGTGAGAGGTAACACCATATATTTT. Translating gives CASSQPVRGNTIYF.

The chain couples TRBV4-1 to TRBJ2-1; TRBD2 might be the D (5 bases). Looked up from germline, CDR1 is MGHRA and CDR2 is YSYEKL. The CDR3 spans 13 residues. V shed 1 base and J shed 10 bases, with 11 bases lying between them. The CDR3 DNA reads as TGCGCCAGCAGCCAAGGGACCCAGCGGGAGCAGTTCTTC. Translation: CASSQGTQREQFF.

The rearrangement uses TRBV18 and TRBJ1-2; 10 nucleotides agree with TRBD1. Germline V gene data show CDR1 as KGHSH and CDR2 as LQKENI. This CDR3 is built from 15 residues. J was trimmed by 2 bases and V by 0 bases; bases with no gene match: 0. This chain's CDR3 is CASSPPTGGNYGYTF. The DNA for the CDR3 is TGTGCCAGCTCACCACCGACAGGGGGCAACTATGGCTACACCTTC.

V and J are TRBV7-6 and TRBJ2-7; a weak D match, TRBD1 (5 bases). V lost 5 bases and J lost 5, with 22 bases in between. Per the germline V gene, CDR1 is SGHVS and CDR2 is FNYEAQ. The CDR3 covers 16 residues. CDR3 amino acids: CASSPLTGRTSNEQYF. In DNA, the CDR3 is TGTGCCAGCAGCCCACTTACTGGCCGGACAAGCAACGAGCAGTACTTC.

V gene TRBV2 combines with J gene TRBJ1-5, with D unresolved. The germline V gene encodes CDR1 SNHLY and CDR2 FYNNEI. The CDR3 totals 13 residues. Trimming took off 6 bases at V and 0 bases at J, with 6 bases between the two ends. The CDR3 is CASRGSSNQPQHF. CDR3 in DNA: TGTGCCAGCAGAGGGAGTAGCAATCAGCCCCAGCATTTT.

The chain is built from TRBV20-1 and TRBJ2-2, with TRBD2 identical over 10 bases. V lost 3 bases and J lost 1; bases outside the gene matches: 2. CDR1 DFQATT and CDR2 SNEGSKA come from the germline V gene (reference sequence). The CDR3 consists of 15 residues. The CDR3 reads CSASASGRNTGELFF. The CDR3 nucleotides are TGCAGTGCTAGTGCTAGCGGGAGGAACACCGGGGAGCTGTTTTTT.

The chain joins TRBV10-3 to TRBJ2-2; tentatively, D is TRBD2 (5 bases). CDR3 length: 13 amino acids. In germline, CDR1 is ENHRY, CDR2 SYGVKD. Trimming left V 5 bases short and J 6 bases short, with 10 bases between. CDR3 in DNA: TGTGCCATCAGTCTCCGGGGTCCCGGGGAGCTGTTTTTT. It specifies CAISLRGPGELFF.

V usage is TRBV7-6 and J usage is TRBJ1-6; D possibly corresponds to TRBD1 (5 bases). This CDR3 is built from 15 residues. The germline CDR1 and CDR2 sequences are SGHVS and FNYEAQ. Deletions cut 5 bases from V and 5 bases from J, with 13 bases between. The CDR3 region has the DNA TGTGCCAGCAGCAGCCGACCAGGGCATAATTCACCCCTCCACTTT. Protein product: CASSSRPGHNSPLHF.

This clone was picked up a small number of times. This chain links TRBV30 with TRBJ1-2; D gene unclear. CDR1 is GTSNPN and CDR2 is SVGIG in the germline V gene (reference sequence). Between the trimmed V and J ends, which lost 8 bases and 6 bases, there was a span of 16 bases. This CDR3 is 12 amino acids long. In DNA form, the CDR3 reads TGTGCCCTTAGCCGGGGATGGGATGGCTACACCTTC. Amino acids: CALSRGWDGYTF.

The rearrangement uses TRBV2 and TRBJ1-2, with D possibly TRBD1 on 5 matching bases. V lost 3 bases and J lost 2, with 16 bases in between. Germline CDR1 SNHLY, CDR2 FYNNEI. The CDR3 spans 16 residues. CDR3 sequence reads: CASSDRTQPANYGYTF. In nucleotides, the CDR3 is TGTGCCAGCAGTGATCGGACACAACCAGCGAACTATGGCTACACCTTC.

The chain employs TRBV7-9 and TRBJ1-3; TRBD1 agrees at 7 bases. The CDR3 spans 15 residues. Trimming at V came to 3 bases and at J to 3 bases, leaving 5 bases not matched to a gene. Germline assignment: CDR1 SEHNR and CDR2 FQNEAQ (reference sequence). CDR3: CASSFRQGFGNTIYF. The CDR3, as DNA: TGTGCCAGCAGCTTCAGACAGGGTTTTGGAAACACCATATATTTT. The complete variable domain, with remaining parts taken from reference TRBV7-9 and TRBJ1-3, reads DTGVSQNPRHKITKRGQNVTFRCDPISEHNRLYWYRQTLGQGPEFLTYFQNEAQLEKSRLLSDRFSAERPKGSFSTLEIQRTEQGDSAMYLCASSFRQGFGNTIYFGEGSWLTVV.

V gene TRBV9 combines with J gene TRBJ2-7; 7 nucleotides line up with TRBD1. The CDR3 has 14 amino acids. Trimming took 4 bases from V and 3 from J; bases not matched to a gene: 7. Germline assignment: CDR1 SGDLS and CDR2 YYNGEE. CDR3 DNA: TGTGCCAGCAGCTCCGCCGGGACAGACTACGAGCAGTACTTC. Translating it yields CASSSAGTDYEQYF.